Listed below are T cell receptor beta chains from one sample, sequenced in a study of blood T cell repertoires in COVID-19. Repertoires were generated with immunoSEQ multiplex PCR, while TCRdb's copy carries only in-frame clones and drops some. The sample has fewer than 200,000 clones, roughly nine tenths seen once. Sequenced input: peripheral blood. These receptors originate from a man younger than 35 who had recovered from COVID-19. CDR3s include the opening cysteine and the closing phenylalanine or tryptophan. The D gene is left open where the match is weak. Where a row states a size, it is once, few, many or the class of an expanded clone; other rows omit it.

NA	TRBV2	TRBJ1-2	TRBD1	CASRWTGGDYGYTF	TGTGCCAGCAGGTGGACAGGGGGAGACTATGGCTACACCTTC
NA	TRBV15	TRBJ2-7	NA	CATSRESSYEQYF	TGTGCCACCAGCAGAGAGAGCTCCTACGAGCAGTACTTC
once	TRBV10-3	TRBJ2-3	TRBD2	CAIKRLAGGTDTQYF	TGTGCCATCAAAAGACTAGCGGGAGGCACAGATACGCAGTATTTT
once	TRBV10-3	TRBJ2-7	NA	CAIRAQGEQYF	TGTGCCATCAGGGCCCAGGGCGAGCAGTACTTC
NA	TRBV27	TRBJ2-5	TRBD1	CASSAWTGILETQYF	TGTGCCAGCAGCGCTTGGACAGGGATTCTAGAGACCCAGTACTTC
NA	TRBV2	TRBJ2-5	NA	CASSVRVGFETQYF	TGTGCCAGCAGTGTCAGGGTCGGTTTCGAGACCCAGTACTTC
NA	TRBV6-6	TRBJ2-3	TRBD2	CASSYRTSGTDTQYF	TGTGCCAGCAGCTACAGGACTAGCGGCACAGATACGCAGTATTTT
NA	TRBV2	TRBJ1-5	NA	CASSDIRGVQPQHF	TGTGCCAGCAGTGATATTCGGGGGGTTCAGCCCCAGCATTTT
NA	TRBV6-5	TRBJ2-1	TRBD2	CASRPTSGHNEQFF	TGTGCCAGCAGACCCACTAGCGGGCACAATGAGCAGTTCTTC
NA	TRBV4-3	TRBJ2-7	NA	CASSQLDRPYEQYF	TGCGCCAGCAGCCAACTGGACAGACCCTACGAGCAGTACTTC
NA	TRBV3-1/TRBV3-2	TRBJ2-1	NA	CASSPWGEHNEQFF	TGTGCCAGCAGCCCTTGGGGAGAACACAATGAGCAGTTCTTC
NA	TRBV27	TRBJ2-5	TRBD2	CASTGLAGGLQETQYF	TGTGCCAGCACCGGACTAGCGGGAGGCCTCCAAGAGACCCAGTACTTC
NA	TRBV7-3	TRBJ2-1	NA	CASSLNPSSYNEQFF	TGTGCCAGCAGCTTAAACCCCAGCTCCTACAATGAGCAGTTCTTC
NA	TRBV5-1	TRBJ1-5	NA	CASSLGSDISNQPQHF	TGCGCCAGCAGCTTAGGCAGCGATATCTCTAATCAGCCCCAGCATTTT
once	TRBV10-3	TRBJ1-5	TRBD1	CAIGTGEQSNQPQHF	TGTGCCATCGGGACAGGGGAGCAGAGCAATCAGCCCCAGCATTTT
NA	TRBV30	TRBJ1-3	NA	CAWSRQSGNTIYF	TGTGCCTGGAGTCGACAGTCTGGAAACACCATATATTTT
NA	TRBV5-6	TRBJ2-5	TRBD2	CASSSFGTSGRQETQYF	TGTGCCAGCAGCTCCTTTGGGACTAGCGGGAGGCAAGAGACCCAGTACTTC
once	TRBV10-3	TRBJ1-2	NA	CAISESEDRNYGYTF	TGTGCCATCAGTGAGTCGGAGGACCGTAACTATGGCTACACCTTC
NA	TRBV5-5	TRBJ1-2	TRBD1	CASSPGQGYGYTF	TGTGCCAGCAGCCCCGGACAGGGCTATGGCTACACCTTC
NA	TRBV12-3/TRBV12-4	TRBJ2-5	NA	CASSFDRLETQYF	TGTGCCAGCAGTTTCGACAGGTTAGAGACCCAGTACTTC
NA	TRBV4-3	TRBJ2-1	TRBD1	CASSQDATGSSYNEQFF	TGCGCCAGCAGCCAAGATGCGACAGGGAGCTCCTACAATGAGCAGTTCTTC
NA	TRBV4-3	TRBJ2-1	TRBD1	CASSTSGTGGVDEQFF	TGCGCCAGCAGCACTTCCGGGACAGGGGGCGTCGATGAGCAGTTCTTC
NA	TRBV3-1/TRBV3-2	TRBJ2-7	TRBD2	CASSLRLAGPPYEQYF	TGTGCCAGCAGCCTGCGACTAGCGGGACCCCCCTACGAGCAGTACTTC
NA	TRBV28	TRBJ1-5	TRBD1	CASSSGQGNQPQHF	TGTGCCAGCAGCTCCGGACAGGGCAATCAGCCCCAGCATTTT
NA	TRBV29-1	TRBJ2-5	TRBD1	CSVDRDRGGETQYF	TGCAGCGTTGACCGGGACAGGGGGGGAGAGACCCAGTACTTC
NA	TRBV19	TRBJ1-4	NA	CASTPRQGFEKLFF	TGTGCCTCAACCCCACGGCAGGGATTTGAAAAACTGTTTTTT
NA	TRBV28	TRBJ1-5	NA	CASTRQEVGNQPQHF	TGTGCCAGCACGAGACAGGAAGTGGGCAATCAGCCCCAGCATTTT
NA	TRBV15	TRBJ1-2	NA	CATSRGVLNRGYTF	TGTGCCACCAGCAGAGGCGTACTAAATCGAGGCTACACCTTC
NA	TRBV6-2/TRBV6-3	TRBJ1-6	NA	CASSSDRTNDRYNSPLHF	TGTGCCAGCAGCTCTGACAGGACCAACGACCGTTATAATTCACCCCTCCACTTT
NA	TRBV2	TRBJ1-1	NA	CATIRQREAFF	TGTGCCACAATCCGACAGCGTGAAGCTTTCTTT
NA	TRBV18	TRBJ2-7	TRBD2	CASSGLASYEQYF	TGTGCCAGCTCGGGACTAGCGTCCTACGAGCAGTACTTC
NA	TRBV2	TRBJ2-7	TRBD2	CASSTPRTSARSYEQYF	TGTGCCAGCAGCACTCCTAGGACTAGCGCCCGCTCCTACGAGCAGTACTTC
NA	TRBV27	TRBJ1-6	NA	CASGPEGRLSYNSPLHF	TGTGCCAGCGGGCCGGAGGGCCGGTTATCCTATAATTCACCCCTCCACTTT
NA	TRBV3-1/TRBV3-2	TRBJ1-3	TRBD1	CASSQYPARGRPGNTIYF	TGTGCCAGCAGCCAATACCCTGCCAGGGGGCGTCCCGGAAACACCATATATTTT